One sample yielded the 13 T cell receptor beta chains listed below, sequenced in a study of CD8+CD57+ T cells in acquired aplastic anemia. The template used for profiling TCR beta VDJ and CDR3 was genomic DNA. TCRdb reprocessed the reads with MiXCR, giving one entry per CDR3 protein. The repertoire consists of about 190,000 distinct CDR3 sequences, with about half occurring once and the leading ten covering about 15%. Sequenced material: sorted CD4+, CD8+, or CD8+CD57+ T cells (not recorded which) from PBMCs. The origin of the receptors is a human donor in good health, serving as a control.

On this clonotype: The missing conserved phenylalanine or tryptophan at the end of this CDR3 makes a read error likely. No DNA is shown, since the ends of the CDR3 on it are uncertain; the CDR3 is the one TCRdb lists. CDR3 sequence reads: CSARDTYP. The gene calls are TRBV20-1 and TRBJ2-5. Including both end residues, the CDR3 is 8 amino acids long. CDR1 and CDR2 from the germline V gene are DFQATT and SNEGSKA (reference sequence).

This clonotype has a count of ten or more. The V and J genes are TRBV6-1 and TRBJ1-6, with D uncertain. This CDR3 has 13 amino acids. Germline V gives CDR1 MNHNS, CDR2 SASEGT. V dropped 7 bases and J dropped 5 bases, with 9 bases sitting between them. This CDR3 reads CASTRKDNSPLHF. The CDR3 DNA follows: TGTGCCAGCACACGAAAGGATAATTCACCCCTCCACTTT.

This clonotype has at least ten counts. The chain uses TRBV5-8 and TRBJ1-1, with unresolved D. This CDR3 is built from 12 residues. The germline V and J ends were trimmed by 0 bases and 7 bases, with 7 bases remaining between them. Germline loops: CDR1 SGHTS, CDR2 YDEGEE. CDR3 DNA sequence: TGTGCCAGCAGCTTGGACGGGTATGAAGCTTTCTTT. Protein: CASSLDGYEAFF.

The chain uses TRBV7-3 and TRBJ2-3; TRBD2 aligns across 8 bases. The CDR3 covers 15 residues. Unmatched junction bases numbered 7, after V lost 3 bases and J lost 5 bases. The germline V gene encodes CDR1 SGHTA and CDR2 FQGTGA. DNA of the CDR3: TGTGCCAGCAGCTTTCACGGACTAGCAGGAGATACGCAGTATTTT. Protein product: CASSFHGLAGDTQYF.

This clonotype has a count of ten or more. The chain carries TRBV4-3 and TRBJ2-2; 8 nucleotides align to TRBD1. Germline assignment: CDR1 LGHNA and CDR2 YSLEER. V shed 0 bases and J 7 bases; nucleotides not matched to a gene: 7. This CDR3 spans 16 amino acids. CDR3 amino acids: CASSQERTGRNGELFF. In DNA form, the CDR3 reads TGCGCCAGCAGCCAAGAAAGGACAGGGAGGAACGGGGAGCTGTTTTTT.

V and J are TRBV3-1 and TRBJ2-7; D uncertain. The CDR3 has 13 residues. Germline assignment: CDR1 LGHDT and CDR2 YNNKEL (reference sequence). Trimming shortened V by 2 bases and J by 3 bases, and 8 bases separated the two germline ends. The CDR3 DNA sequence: TGTGCCAGCAGCCAATCGAACGGCTACGAGCAGTACTTC. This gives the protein CASSQSNGYEQYF.

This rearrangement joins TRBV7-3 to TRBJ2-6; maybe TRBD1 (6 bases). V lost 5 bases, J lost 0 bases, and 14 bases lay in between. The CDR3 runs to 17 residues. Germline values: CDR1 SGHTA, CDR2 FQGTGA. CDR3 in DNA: TGTGCCAGCAGCCCAGACAGGTTCAGCTCTGGGGCCAACGTCCTGACTTTC. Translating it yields CASSPDRFSSGANVLTF.

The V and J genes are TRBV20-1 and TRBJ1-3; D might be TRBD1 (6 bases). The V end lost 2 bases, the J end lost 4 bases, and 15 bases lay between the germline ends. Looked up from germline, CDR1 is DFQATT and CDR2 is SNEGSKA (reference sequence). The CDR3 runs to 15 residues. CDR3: CSARWGGGPGNTIYF. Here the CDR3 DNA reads TGCAGTGCTAGATGGGGGGGGGGGCCCGGAAACACCATATATTTT.

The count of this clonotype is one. The CDR3 reads CASSLGVVETNQPQHF. The CDR3 DNA reads TGTGCCAGCAGCCTTGGGGTCGTGGAAACCAATCAGCCCCAGCATTTT. The chain is built from TRBV12-3 or TRBV12-4 and TRBJ1-5; D is unresolved. V gave up 6 bases and J gave up 3 bases, with 18 bases separating them. The CDR3 covers 16 residues.

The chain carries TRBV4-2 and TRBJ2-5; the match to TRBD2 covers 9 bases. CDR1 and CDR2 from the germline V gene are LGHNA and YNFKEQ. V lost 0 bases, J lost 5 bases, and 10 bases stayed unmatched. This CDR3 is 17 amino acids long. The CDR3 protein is CASSQDRRGGLGETQYF. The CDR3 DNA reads TGTGCCAGCAGCCAAGATCGGCGGGGGGGCCTCGGCGAGACCCAGTACTTC.

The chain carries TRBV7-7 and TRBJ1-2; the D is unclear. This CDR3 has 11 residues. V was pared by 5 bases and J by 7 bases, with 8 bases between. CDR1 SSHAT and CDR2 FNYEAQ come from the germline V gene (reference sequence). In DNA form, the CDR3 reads TGTGCCAGCAGCAATCAATCTGGCTACACCTTC. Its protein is CASSNQSGYTF.

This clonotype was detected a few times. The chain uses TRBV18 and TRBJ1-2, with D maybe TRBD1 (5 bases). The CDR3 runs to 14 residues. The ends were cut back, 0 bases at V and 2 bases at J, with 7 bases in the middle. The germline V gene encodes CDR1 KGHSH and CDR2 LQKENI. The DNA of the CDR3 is TGTGCCAGCTCACCACCGGGGGGAAACTATGGCTACACCTTC. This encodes CASSPPGGNYGYTF.

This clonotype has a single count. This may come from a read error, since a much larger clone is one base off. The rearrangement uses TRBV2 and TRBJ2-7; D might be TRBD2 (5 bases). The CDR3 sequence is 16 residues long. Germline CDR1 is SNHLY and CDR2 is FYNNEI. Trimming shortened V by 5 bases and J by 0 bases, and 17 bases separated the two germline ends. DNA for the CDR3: TGTGCCAGCAGTTTATTCTACGAGGGAAGCTCCTACGAGCAGTACTTC. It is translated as CASSLFYEGSSYEQYF. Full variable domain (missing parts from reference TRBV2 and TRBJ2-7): EPEVTQTPSHQVTQMGQEVILRCVPISNHLYFYWYRQILGQKVEFLVSFYNNEISEKSEIFDDQFSVERPDGSNFTLKIRSTKLEDSAMYFCASSLFYEGSSYEQYFGPGTRLTVT.